This entry lists 18 T cell receptor beta chains sequenced from one sample in a study of blood T cell repertoires in COVID-19. The repertoire was sequenced with immunoSEQ multiplex PCR; TCRdb's copy has only in-frame clones and lacks some. This table has some 48,000 clones, roughly nine tenths appearing once. The sequencing sample was made of peripheral blood. The receptors come from a human donor in a cohort sampled during active COVID-19.

This rearrangement joins TRBV4-3 to TRBJ2-7; weak D call: TRBD2 (7 bases). This CDR3 region has 16 residues. Per the germline V gene, CDR1 is LGHNA and CDR2 is YSLEER. V was shortened by 0 bases and J by 0 bases, with 12 bases between the two germline ends. The CDR3 bases are TGCGCCAGCAGCCAAGAAAGGGGGGGATTCTCCTACGAGCAGTACTTC. This encodes CASSQERGGFSYEQYF.

The J gene is TRBJ1-1, the V gene TRBV7-3; TRBD1 matches at 9 bases. The CDR3 has 14 amino acids. The germline gives CDR1 SGHTA, CDR2 FQGTGA. V lost 5 bases to trimming and J lost 4 bases; unmatched junction nucleotides: 5. The CDR3 region is CASSEDRGGTEAFF. CDR3 nucleotides: TGTGCCAGCAGCGAGGACAGGGGTGGCACTGAAGCTTTCTTT.

The V call is TRBV2, the J call TRBJ2-7; 8 bases fit TRBD1. Trimming took 6 bases from V and 4 from J; bases not matched to a gene: 5. Germline loops: CDR1 SNHLY, CDR2 FYNNEI. CDR3 length equals 13 residues. The CDR3, as DNA: TGTGCCAGCAGCCGACAGGGGCGATACGAGCAGTACTTC. It yields the protein CASSRQGRYEQYF.

This clone was observed once. This rearrangement joins TRBV9 to TRBJ2-2; D uncertain. V lost 0 bases, J lost 5 bases, and 8 bases lay in between. The V gene's germline CDR1 is SGDLS and CDR2 YYNGEE. The CDR3 totals 14 residues. CDR3 in amino acids: CASSVGGETGELFF. CDR3 bases: TGTGCCAGCAGCGTAGGAGGAGAGACCGGGGAGCTGTTTTTT.

V is TRBV18 and J is TRBJ2-3; 7 bases are a match to TRBD1. The CDR3 runs 15 residues. Per the germline V gene, CDR1 is KGHSH and CDR2 is LQKENI. V shed 0 bases, J shed 5 bases, and the junction held 5 bases outside the gene matches. The CDR3 DNA sequence: TGTGCCAGCTCACCACCACAGGGGCAAGGAGATACGCAGTATTTT. Translated, it gives CASSPPQGQGDTQYF.

In this sample, this clone turned up once. The chain couples TRBV7-2 to TRBJ2-2, with 13 bases lining up with TRBD2. The CDR3 consists of 18 residues. Trimming at V came to 1 base and at J to 7 bases, leaving 9 bases not matched to a gene. Per the germline V gene, CDR1 is SGHTA and CDR2 is FQGNSA. CDR3 DNA sequence: TGTGCCAGCAGCTTAGATTTGCGGACTAGCGGGGGAGGCGGGGAGCTGTTTTTT. Amino acid sequence: CASSLDLRTSGGGGELFF.

This chain joins TRBV29-1 and TRBJ1-6, with TRBD1 identical over 7 bases. The CDR3 consists of 13 residues. V shed 4 bases and J 10 bases; nucleotides not matched to a gene: 7. Germline V CDR1 and CDR2: SQVTM, ANQGSEA. This CDR3 is CSVGQGVGSPLHF. CDR3 nucleotide sequence: TGCAGCGTTGGTCAGGGGGTGGGATCACCCCTCCACTTT.

This clone was observed once. The chain links TRBV9 to TRBJ1-6; 9 bases are a match to TRBD1. This CDR3 spans 15 amino acids. In germline, CDR1 is SGDLS, CDR2 YYNGEE. V lost 4 bases, J lost 5 bases, and 4 bases stayed unmatched. The CDR3 spells CASSSRQGDNSPLHF. The CDR3, as DNA: TGTGCCAGCAGCTCCCGACAGGGGGATAATTCACCCCTCCACTTT.

The rearrangement joins TRBV11-2 to TRBJ2-2, with D maybe TRBD2 (7 bases). Trimming stripped 1 base from V and 7 bases from J, with 10 bases between. CDR1 SGHAT and CDR2 FQNNGV come from the germline V gene. CDR3 length equals 14 residues. CDR3 in amino acids: CASSLAGGVGELFF. In DNA form, the CDR3 reads TGTGCCAGCAGCTTAGCGGGGGGCGTCGGGGAGCTGTTTTTT.

This sequence joins TRBV3-1 (or the pseudogene TRBV3-2) and TRBJ1-1; D uncertain. V lost 2 bases and J lost 5, with 12 bases in between. Germline CDR1 is LGHDT and CDR2 is YNNKEL (reference sequence). The CDR3 runs to 14 residues. CDR3 protein: CASSQTARGTEAFF. CDR3 nucleotides: TGTGCCAGCAGCCAAACTGCTAGAGGGACTGAAGCTTTCTTT.

The chain employs TRBV29-1 and TRBJ2-1; the match to TRBD2 covers 12 bases. The length of the CDR3 is 16 residues. Trimming at V came to 6 bases and at J to 7 bases, leaving 13 bases not matched to a gene. Germline V lookup: CDR1 SQVTM, CDR2 ANQGSEA. The CDR3: CSVAPSTSGGTNEQFF. CDR3 sequence (DNA): TGCAGCGTCGCACCGTCGACTAGCGGGGGTACTAATGAGCAGTTCTTC.

The chain combines TRBV7-9 with TRBJ2-3, with 10 bases identical to TRBD1. CDR3 size: 19 residues. The V and J ends lost 5 bases and 1 base, in that order; junction bases with no gene match: 15. The V gene's germline CDR1 is SEHNR and CDR2 FQNEAQ (reference sequence). As DNA, the CDR3 is TGTGCCAGCAGCGCACCCCCCGGCCGGGGGACAGGGGGCACAGATACGCAGTATTTT. Translation: CASSAPPGRGTGGTDTQYF. The full variable domain, its missing parts supplied by reference TRBV7-9 and TRBJ2-3, is DTGVSQNPRHKITKRGQNVTFRCDPISEHNRLYWYRQTLGQGPEFLTYFQNEAQLEKSRLLSDRFSAERPKGSFSTLEIQRTEQGDSAMYLCASSAPPGRGTGGTDTQYFGPGTRLTVL.

This chain links TRBV10-3 with TRBJ2-7; 7 bases are shared with TRBD1. The CDR3 totals 14 residues. V was pared by 6 bases and J by 0 bases, with 5 bases of the junction left unmatched. Germline values: CDR1 ENHRY, CDR2 SYGVKD. CDR3 region: CAIRTGQSSYEQYF. CDR3 in DNA: TGTGCCATCAGGACGGGACAGAGCTCCTACGAGCAGTACTTC.

The J gene is TRBJ2-7, the V gene TRBV27; tentative D call: TRBD1 (7 bases). V lost 5 bases and J lost 2, with 13 bases in between. The germline gives CDR1 MNHEY, CDR2 SMNVEV (reference sequence). The CDR3 sequence is 14 residues long. The CDR3 DNA sequence: TGTGCCAGCAGTGGGAGGACAGGTCCCTACGAGCAGTACTTC. It codes for CASSGRTGPYEQYF.

J is TRBJ2-2 and V is TRBV19, with TRBD1 matching over 8 bases. There are 14 residues in the CDR3. With V trimmed by 9 bases and J by 3 bases, 6 bases remained unmatched. The germline V gene encodes CDR1 LNHDA and CDR2 SQIVND (reference sequence). CDR3 sequence: CASRTGRYTGELFF. CDR3 sequence (DNA): TGTGCCAGCAGGACAGGGCGGTACACCGGGGAGCTGTTTTTT.

The V and J genes are TRBV7-2 and TRBJ1-2; D unresolved. CDR1 and CDR2 (germline): SGHTA, FQGNSA. The CDR3 sequence is 13 residues long. V was trimmed by 6 bases and J by 7 bases, leaving 15 bases between them. The CDR3 sequence is CASRPDYVSGYTF. Written as DNA, the CDR3 is TGTGCCAGCAGACCGGACTACGTAAGTGGCTACACCTTC.

The chain couples TRBV10-3 to TRBJ2-7, with 11 bases matching TRBD2. The junction had 3 bases not matched to a gene; V was cut back by 4 bases and J by 4 bases. CDR3 length: 14 amino acids. Germline CDR1 is ENHRY and CDR2 is SYGVKD. CDR3 in amino acids: CAISGLAGPYEQYF. The CDR3 DNA is TGTGCCATCAGTGGACTAGCGGGACCTTACGAGCAGTACTTC.

The J gene is TRBJ2-2, the V gene TRBV6-6; D is unresolved. V was cut by 8 bases and J by 8 bases, with 9 bases left in between. The CDR3 is 11 amino acids. The germline V gene encodes CDR1 MNHNY and CDR2 SVGAGI (reference sequence). CDR3 sequence (DNA): TGTGCCAGCCACTCGCTAGGGGAGCTGTTTTTT. As protein: CASHSLGELFF.